The 32 T cell receptor beta chains below all came from one sample that was sequenced in a study of blood T cell repertoires in COVID-19. Using immunoSEQ multiplex PCR, the repertoire was profiled, and TCRdb retains in-frame clones only, with some absent. The sample includes a few hundred thousand clones, roughly 85% seen only once; the top ten take 2.5% to 3%. The sequencing input was peripheral blood. The receptors were sampled from a woman in her twenties or thirties with active or convalescent COVID-19.

V gene TRBV11-1 combines with J gene TRBJ1-1; 8 bases are shared with TRBD1. The CDR3 contains 16 residues. Germline V gene data show CDR1 as SGHAT and CDR2 as FQDESV (reference sequence). With V trimmed by 6 bases and J by 4 bases, 13 bases remained unmatched. CDR3 in amino acids: CASRVMTGVLVTEAFF. The CDR3 DNA is TGTGCCAGCAGGGTCATGACAGGGGTCCTGGTCACTGAAGCTTTCTTT.

The V and J genes are TRBV11-2 and TRBJ2-5; no definite D call. The V gene's germline CDR1 is SGHAT and CDR2 FQNNGV. This CDR3 is 17 amino acids long. Deletions cut 5 bases from V and 1 base from J, with 20 bases between. The CDR3 is CASSTRPPVLGQETQYF. In nucleotides, the CDR3 is TGTGCCAGCAGCACGCGGCCGCCGGTGTTGGGCCAAGAGACCCAGTACTTC.

This clone was seen just once. This chain connects TRBV28 to TRBJ1-3; TRBD1 might be the D (5 bases). The germline V gene encodes CDR1 MDHEN and CDR2 SYDVKM. This CDR3 contains 17 residues. The V end lost 4 bases, the J end lost 0 bases, and 16 bases lay between the germline ends. The DNA of the CDR3 is TGTGCCAGCAGTTCCCGTCGGGGCGGGACCTCTGGAAACACCATATATTTT. Translation: CASSSRRGGTSGNTIYF.

This clone appeared a few times. J is TRBJ1-3 and V is TRBV19; D not resolved. CDR3 length: 14 residues. Trimming cost V 6 bases and J 0 bases, with 9 bases left between them. Germline loops: CDR1 LNHDA, CDR2 SQIVND (reference sequence). CDR3 protein: CASRTSSSGNTIYF. The DNA of the CDR3 is TGTGCCAGTAGAACCTCGAGCTCTGGAAACACCATATATTTT.

This chain uses TRBV27 with TRBJ1-5, with D tentatively TRBD1 (5 bases). With 8 bases removed from V and 4 bases from J, the gap between germline ends came to 12 bases. The CDR3 totals 13 residues. Germline values: CDR1 MNHEY, CDR2 SMNVEV (reference sequence). CDR3 protein: CASATVFNQPQHF. The CDR3 DNA reads TGTGCCAGCGCGACAGTCTTTAATCAGCCCCAGCATTTT.

This rearrangement joins TRBV11-2 to TRBJ2-6, with D perhaps matching TRBD1 (6 bases). The germline V gene encodes CDR1 SGHAT and CDR2 FQNNGV. The CDR3 is 20 amino acids. The V gene lost 0 bases and the J gene lost 0 bases, with 18 bases spanning the gap. CDR3 sequence reads: CASSLEMKTGVTSGANVLTF. The CDR3 DNA is TGTGCCAGCAGCTTAGAGATGAAGACAGGTGTAACCTCTGGGGCCAACGTCCTGACTTTC.

V usage is TRBV20-1 and J usage is TRBJ1-1; D is unclear. The CDR3 length is 13 residues. The V end was cut by 3 bases, the J end by 0 bases, with 8 bases between. CDR1 and CDR2 (germline): DFQATT, SNEGSKA (reference sequence). The chain's CDR3 is CSASYGVNTEAFF. In DNA, the CDR3 is TGCAGTGCTAGTTACGGGGTGAACACTGAAGCTTTCTTT.

The CDR3 region is CASPRLRQETQYF. CDR3 coding DNA: TGTGCCAGCCCCAGGTTACGGCAAGAGACCCAGTACTTC. The rearrangement joins TRBV6-5 to TRBJ2-5; unclear D gene. The V gene's germline CDR1 is MNHEY and CDR2 SVGAGI. The ends were cut back, 8 bases at V and 2 bases at J, with 12 bases in the middle. The CDR3 loop spans 13 amino acids.

The DNA for the CDR3 is TGTGCCAGCAGCTTGGACGCGAAGCTCCAAGAGACCCAGTACTTC. Amino acids: CASSLDAKLQETQYF. The chain is built from TRBV5-4 and TRBJ2-5; no reliable D call. Trimming took off 0 bases at V and 1 base at J, with 10 bases between the two ends. The germline gives CDR1 SGHNT, CDR2 YYREEE (reference sequence). This CDR3 is 15 amino acids long.

The V gene is TRBV28, the J gene TRBJ2-3; 8 bases line up with TRBD1. V was clipped by 4 bases and J by 5 bases; unmatched bases: 8. Germline V gene lookup returns CDR1 MDHEN and CDR2 SYDVKM. This CDR3 contains 15 residues. DNA for the CDR3: TGTGCCAGCAGTTCCTTCCCAGGGGGCGGAGATACGCAGTATTTT. Translation gives CASSSFPGGGDTQYF.

The chain is built from TRBV7-3 and TRBJ2-3; the D is unclear. Trimming shortened V by 2 bases and J by 4 bases, and 7 bases separated the two germline ends. Germline V gene lookup returns CDR1 SGHTA and CDR2 FQGTGA. The CDR3 runs 13 residues. CDR3 sequence reads: CASSLGLADTQYF. The CDR3 DNA reads as TGTGCCAGCAGCTTAGGCTTGGCAGATACGCAGTATTTT.

The chain combines TRBV29-1 with TRBJ2-2; the D gene is possibly TRBD1 (6 bases). V was cut by 6 bases and J by 3 bases, with 11 bases left in between. CDR1 and CDR2 from the germline V gene are SQVTM and ANQGSEA. CDR3 length: 13 residues. As DNA, the CDR3 is TGCAGCGTAGAGCGACAGGACACCGGGGAGCTGTTTTTT. Translation gives CSVERQDTGELFF.

This clone appeared a single time. This chain's CDR3 is CASSHKEGETQYF. CDR3 nucleotide sequence: TGTGCCAGCTCACACAAAGAGGGAGAGACCCAGTACTTC. The rearrangement links TRBV18 to TRBJ2-5, with D possibly TRBD2 on 5 matching bases. The germline CDR1 and CDR2 sequences are KGHSH and LQKENI. V lost 4 bases and J 4 bases, leaving 10 bases between the germline ends. The length of the CDR3 is 13 residues.

J is TRBJ1-2 and V is TRBV2; D may be TRBD1 (6 bases). CDR3 length: 13 residues. Trimming removed 8 bases at V and 5 bases at J, with 15 bases between. The V gene's germline CDR1 is SNHLY and CDR2 FYNNEI. CDR3 nucleotides: TGTGCCAGCGGCGGGGGGCAAAAATATGGCTACACCTTC. Translation: CASGGGQKYGYTF.

The V and J genes are TRBV6-6 and TRBJ1-5; 7 bases are a match to TRBD1. V was clipped by 6 bases and J by 6 bases; unmatched bases: 11. Germline assignment: CDR1 MNHNY and CDR2 SVGAGI (reference sequence). This CDR3 is built from 15 residues. The CDR3 reads CASRVRQGFGQPQHF. DNA for the CDR3: TGTGCCAGCAGAGTACGACAGGGCTTCGGTCAGCCCCAGCATTTT.

The chain couples TRBV10-1 to TRBJ1-1; D remains ambiguous. Trimming removed 4 bases from V and 1 base from J, with 7 bases in between. Germline CDR1 is WNHNN and CDR2 is SYGVQD (reference sequence). This CDR3 is 13 amino acids long. CDR3 bases: TGCGCCAGCAGTGGACCGGGGAACACTGAAGCTTTCTTT. This encodes CASSGPGNTEAFF.

The gene calls are TRBV30 and TRBJ1-5; D possibly corresponds to TRBD1 (6 bases). V was cut by 3 bases and J by 4 bases, with 19 bases left in between. This CDR3 contains 16 residues. Per the germline V gene, CDR1 is GTSNPN and CDR2 is SVGIG (reference sequence). The CDR3 spells CAWRTRDNLGNQPQHF. The CDR3 DNA is TGTGCCTGGAGGACCCGGGACAATTTGGGGAATCAGCCCCAGCATTTT.

This sequence joins TRBV24-1 and TRBJ2-5; 10 positions agree with TRBD1. The CDR3 is 15 residues long. The V segment lost 4 bases and the J segment 5 bases; nucleotides outside the gene matches: 6. CDR1 KGHDR and CDR2 SFDVKD come from the germline V gene. The chain's CDR3 is CATSDPGQGGETQYF. DNA for the CDR3: TGTGCCACCAGTGACCCCGGACAGGGGGGGGAGACCCAGTACTTC.

The chain couples TRBV5-1 to TRBJ2-5; D ambiguous. CDR3 length equals 15 residues. Trimming pared 5 bases from V and 4 bases from J, leaving 18 bases between. The germline V gene has CDR1 SGHRS and CDR2 YFSETQ. The CDR3 bases are TGCGCCAGCAGTTACCGCGGAGCCCTGGGAGAGACCCAGTACTTC. As protein: CASSYRGALGETQYF.

This chain connects TRBV6-2 or TRBV6-3 to TRBJ2-2, with TRBD1 identical over 7 bases. The CDR3 consists of 14 residues. Germline lookup yields CDR1 MNHEY and CDR2 SVGEGT. V was clipped by 5 bases and J by 3 bases; unmatched bases: 3. The CDR3 sequence: CASSTGQDTGELFF. The CDR3 region has the DNA TGTGCCAGCAGTACCGGACAGGACACCGGGGAGCTGTTTTTT.

The chain combines TRBV9 with TRBJ2-7; D perhaps matches TRBD2 (6 bases). Germline CDR1 reads SGDLS; CDR2 reads YYNGEE. This CDR3 contains 14 residues. Trimming removed 6 bases from V and 2 bases from J, with 15 bases in between. CDR3 nucleotides: TGTGCCAGCAATCCTGGGGGGTATGCCTACGAGCAGTACTTC. Its translation: CASNPGGYAYEQYF.

This clone was counted only a few times. This rearrangement joins TRBV19 to TRBJ2-2; D remains ambiguous. Germline V gives CDR1 LNHDA, CDR2 SQIVND (reference sequence). The ends were cut back, 5 bases at V and 8 bases at J, with 9 bases in the middle. This CDR3 is built from 12 residues. The CDR3 loop is CASSSRKGELFF. The CDR3, as DNA: TGTGCCAGTAGTTCCAGGAAGGGGGAGCTGTTTTTT.

This chain joins TRBV27 and TRBJ2-2; 8 bases fit TRBD1. The germline CDR1 and CDR2 sequences are MNHEY and SMNVEV (reference sequence). V trimming: 6 bases; J trimming: 2 bases; junction bases outside the gene matches: 5. This CDR3 has 15 residues. The CDR3 DNA follows: TGTGCCAGCAGCTGGCAGGGGGCTAACACCGGGGAGCTGTTTTTT. As protein: CASSWQGANTGELFF.

The chain uses TRBV12-3 or TRBV12-4 and TRBJ2-7, with 7 bases matching TRBD2. After removal of 7 bases from V and 6 bases from J, the junction contained 9 bases not matched to a gene. CDR3 length: 13 residues. The CDR3 bases are TGTGCCAGCACTAAGGGAGGGGCCGCCGAGCAGTACTTC. Residues: CASTKGGAAEQYF.

This chain connects TRBV10-1 to TRBJ2-3; 8 bases are a match to TRBD2. The V segment lost 4 bases and the J segment 2 bases; nucleotides outside the gene matches: 2. The CDR3 is made up of 14 amino acids. CDR1 and CDR2 from the germline V gene are WNHNN and SYGVQD (reference sequence). CDR3 sequence: CASSGGGITDTQYF. CDR3 DNA: TGCGCCAGCAGTGGCGGGGGGATCACAGATACGCAGTATTTT.

The chain couples TRBV13 to TRBJ1-5; D is unclear. The ends were cut back, 5 bases at V and 2 bases at J, with 13 bases in the middle. Per germline, CDR1 PRHDT and CDR2 FYEKMQ (reference sequence). The CDR3 is 15 residues long. CDR3 protein: CASSNRQMGNQPQHF. CDR3 bases: TGTGCCAGCAGCAACCGCCAGATGGGCAATCAGCCCCAGCATTTT. Looking up the rest from reference TRBV13 and TRBJ1-5 gives the full variable domain: AAGVIQSPRHLIKEKRETATLKCYPIPRHDTVYWYQQGPGQDPQFLISFYEKMQSDKGSIPDRFSAQQFSDYHSELNMSSLELGDSALYFCASSNRQMGNQPQHFGDGTRLSIL.

This clone was found a few times. This chain links TRBV24-1 with TRBJ2-2; 12 nucleotides match TRBD1. The CDR3 covers 17 residues. Germline CDR1 and CDR2: KGHDR and SFDVKD. J gave up 7 bases and V 0 bases, and 5 bases lay outside the gene matches. The DNA for the CDR3 is TGTGCCACCAGTGATTTGCCCGGGGACAGGGGGCACGGGGAGCTGTTTTTT. It encodes CATSDLPGDRGHGELFF.

This rearrangement joins TRBV7-2 to TRBJ2-1; TRBD1 matches at 10 bases. The CDR3 is 16 residues long. From germline, CDR1 is SGHTA and CDR2 FQGNSA. The junction had 12 bases not matched to a gene; V was cut back by 7 bases and J by 6 bases. CDR3 loop: CASNRDRGLSVNEQFF. CDR3 sequence (DNA): TGTGCCAGCAACAGGGACAGGGGTTTAAGTGTCAATGAGCAGTTCTTC.

The rearrangement links TRBV28 to TRBJ1-6, with TRBD1 as a possible D gene (5 bases). Trimming shortened V by 5 bases and J by 5 bases, and 10 bases separated the two germline ends. Per germline, CDR1 MDHEN and CDR2 SYDVKM. The CDR3 consists of 14 residues. The CDR3 loop is CASSLDSNNSPLHF. CDR3 nucleotide sequence: TGTGCCAGCAGTCTTGACAGCAATAATTCACCCCTCCACTTT.

About this clone: An end of the junction differs from the germline gene, which may be a read error. The chain couples TRBV7-2 to TRBJ2-7; 10 nucleotides align to TRBD2. Germline-derived CDR1 and CDR2 are SGHTA and FQGNSA. This CDR3 comprises 18 residues. In nucleotides, the CDR3 is TGTGCCAGCAGCTTAGAGGGCCCGATGAGCGGGGGGGCCTATGAGCAGTACTTC. The encoded protein is CASSLEGPMSGGAYEQYF.

This chain joins TRBV30 and TRBJ2-3, with 15 bases aligning to TRBD2. The CDR3 sequence is 15 residues long. Germline lookup yields CDR1 GTSNPN and CDR2 SVGIG (reference sequence). V dropped 5 bases and J dropped 3; count of bases not matched to a gene: 3. The CDR3 DNA sequence: TGTGCCTGGGGACTAGCGGGGGGGCAGACAGATACGCAGTATTTT. It translates to CAWGLAGGQTDTQYF.

The gene calls are TRBV5-4 and TRBJ2-3, with 10 bases lining up with TRBD2. The germline V gene encodes CDR1 SGHNT and CDR2 YYREEE (reference sequence). The trim removed 0 bases at V and 2 bases at J, leaving 6 bases unmatched. The length of the CDR3 is 17 residues. The CDR3 bases are TGTGCCAGCAGCTTGGGGTCTAGCGGGGGACCCACAGATACGCAGTATTTT. It yields the protein CASSLGSSGGPTDTQYF. Full variable domain (outside the CDR3, taken from reference TRBV5-4 and TRBJ2-3): ETGVTQSPTHLIKTRGQQVTLRCSSQSGHNTVSWYQQALGQGPQFIFQYYREEENGRGNFPPRFSGLQFPNYSSELNVNALELDDSALYLCASSLGSSGGPTDTQYFGPGTRLTVL.